This TCR beta chain was sequenced during a study of technical replicates of blood from a few donors. Trimming took off 0 bases at V and 7 bases at J, with 10 bases between the two ends. The CDR3 has 13 residues. CDR1 and CDR2 from the germline V gene are SGHRS and YFSETQ. The assay was immunoSEQ multiplex PCR, and TCRdb's table has in-frame clones only and misses some. This table has fewer than 95,000 clones, 94% appearing once. The sample consisted of T cells isolated from PBMCs. The chain uses TRBV5-1 and TRBJ1-2; D unresolved. The clonotype originates from a human donor in good health. The CDR3 region is CASSLGGGTGYTF. The CDR3 DNA follows: TGCGCCAGCAGCTTGGGTGGAGGCACTGGCTACACCTTC.